What follows describes a single T cell receptor beta chain. Its target is unknown. Profiled with immunoSEQ multiplex PCR; TCRdb holds only in-frame clones, not every one. The table lists about 420,000 clones, 88% of them singletons. This sample is drawn from a study of Ad26.COV2.S vaccination and SARS-CoV-2 variants. Study-level information: The donor participated in the COV1001 trial, in its Ad26.COV2.S arm. Participants got Ad26.COV2.S intramuscularly, once or twice 56 days apart. Study-level findings and limits: It was found that vaccine and placebo recipients had similar non-spike TCR breadth.

The treatment was: 15 to 20 received Ad26.COV2.S at low or high dose, single or two shots; 5 received placebo; per-sample allocation not given. Vaccine and placebo recipients were sampled on day 63 after the first injection. An adult of 18-55 years in Boston served as donor. With V trimmed by 1 base and J by 2 bases, 4 bases remained unmatched. Germline V CDR1 and CDR2: MDHEN, SYDVKM. CDR3 length equals 15 residues. The sequencing used peripheral blood, collected in a trial of Ad26.COV2.S vaccine versus placebo. This TCR came from a person aged 18-65 years who received the Ad26.COV2.S COVID-19 vaccine or a placebo. This rearrangement joins TRBV28 to TRBJ2-5; 7 bases are a match to TRBD2. The CDR3 coding sequence is TGTGCCAGCAGTTTATTGGCGGGGGAACAAGAGACCCAGTACTTC. The encoded protein is CASSLLAGEQETQYF.